These T cell receptor beta chains were read from a single sample in a study of CXCR3-negative and CXCR3-positive naive CD8 T cells. TCRdb reprocessed the 5' RACE reads and stores each CDR3 protein as one record, lacking DNA. Its table lists about 98,000 distinct CDR3 sequences. The specimen was naive CXCR3+ CD8+ T cells from blood. The receptors stem from a human donor in good health. Some clones in this sample may be carry-over from other donors' samples. CDR3s include the opening cysteine and the closing phenylalanine or tryptophan.

V: TRBV12-3/TRBV12-4; J: TRBJ1-2; CDR3: CASSPALGQSLGTRGYTF
V: TRBV29-1; J: TRBJ2-6; CDR3: CGTQGSGANVLTF
V: TRBV18; J: TRBJ2-1; CDR3: CASSPLPTDSYNEQFF
V: TRBV29-1; J: TRBJ1-2; CDR3: CSVDLGVYGYTF
V: TRBV2; J: TRBJ1-2; CDR3: CASTWVRNYGYTF
V: TRBV29-1; J: TRBJ2-7; CDR3: CSVAGAYEQYF
V: TRBV28; J: TRBJ2-7; CDR3: CASSFRLAGGFNYEQYF
V: TRBV3-1; J: TRBJ2-1; CDR3: CASSPVGTGVYNEQFF
V: TRBV7-8; J: TRBJ2-7; CDR3: CASSLQGFYEQYF
V: TRBV20-1; J: TRBJ2-7; CDR3: CSTPSDGLNEQYF
V: TRBV28; J: TRBJ2-1; CDR3: CASSLFSGGAHNEQFF
V: TRBV5-5; J: TRBJ1-1; CDR3: CASRNDELRTEAFF
V: TRBV5-6; J: TRBJ2-5; CDR3: CASSQSGLQETQYF
V: TRBV25-1; J: TRBJ2-1; CDR3: CASSPTGFNEQFF
V: TRBV29-1; J: TRBJ2-7; CDR3: CSVEDDRMEYEQYF
V: TRBV29-1; J: TRBJ2-7; CDR3: CSVGTRSSYEQYF
V: TRBV5-1; J: TRBJ2-1; CDR3: CASSRIGTGDNNEQFF
V: TRBV28; J: TRBJ2-7; CDR3: CASSFAQGTRLNYEQYF
V: TRBV29-1; J: TRBJ2-7; CDR3: CSVETQATYEQYF
V: TRBV7-6; J: TRBJ2-1; CDR3: CASSSIAQSSYNEQFF
V: TRBV25-1; J: TRBJ2-5; CDR3: CASSEALSETQYF
V: TRBV19; J: TRBJ2-7; CDR3: CASSGQGIPYEQYF
V: TRBV7-2; J: TRBJ2-7; CDR3: CASGDRVTYEQYF
V: TRBV27; J: TRBJ2-2; CDR3: CASHYHGELFF
V: TRBV7-9; J: TRBJ2-7; CDR3: CASSLGSGQRYYEQYF